The 21 T cell receptor beta chains in this list originate from one sample, sequenced in a study of T cell responses to AZD1222 COVID-19 vaccine. Produced via immunoSEQ multiplex PCR; TCRdb's table is partial and in-frame only. The table has around 160,000 clones, around 93% seen once. This specimen consisted of peripheral blood, obtained 28 days after the second AZD1222 dose. The receptor source for this set is an adult who received the AZD1222 COVID-19 vaccine.

V gene TRBV7-3 combines with J gene TRBJ2-7; 7 bases fit TRBD1. J was trimmed by 4 bases and V by 5 bases; bases with no gene match: 14. This CDR3 comprises 16 residues. Looked up from germline, CDR1 is SGHTA and CDR2 is FQGTGA. In DNA, the CDR3 is TGTGCCAGCAGCCCTAGGGCTGGGACAGAGACTTACGAGCAGTACTTC. This gives the protein CASSPRAGTETYEQYF.

The chain has TRBV30 and TRBJ2-7; D gene unclear. The CDR3 is 13 amino acids. The V and J ends lost 1 base and 7 bases respectively, with 14 bases between them. Germline assignment: CDR1 GTSNPN and CDR2 SVGIG (reference sequence). CDR3 loop: CAWSGFGSGEQYF. The CDR3 DNA sequence: TGTGCCTGGAGTGGTTTCGGATCTGGGGAGCAGTACTTC.

The J gene is TRBJ1-1, the V gene TRBV4-1, with 9 bases fitting TRBD1. Per the germline V gene, CDR1 is MGHRA and CDR2 is YSYEKL. V lost 4 bases, J lost 0 bases, and 6 bases stayed unmatched. This CDR3 region has 16 residues. The CDR3 nucleotides are TGCGCCAGCAGCCCCGCCGGACAGGGGATGAACACTGAAGCTTTCTTT. Translated, it gives CASSPAGQGMNTEAFF.

V gene TRBV29-1 combines with J gene TRBJ2-3, with 8 bases identical to TRBD1. CDR1 is SQVTM, CDR2 ANQGSEA, per germline. The CDR3 sequence is 12 residues long. Losses at the gene ends were 8 bases for V and 4 bases for J; bases not matched to a gene: 5. The CDR3 sequence: CSKRQGPDTQYF. CDR3 in DNA: TGCAGCAAAAGACAGGGGCCAGATACGCAGTATTTT.

This chain links TRBV6-6 with TRBJ1-2, with D maybe TRBD1 (6 bases). Between the trimmed V and J ends, which lost 2 bases and 0 bases, there was a span of 10 bases. CDR3 length: 15 residues. CDR1 MNHNY and CDR2 SVGAGI come from the germline V gene (reference sequence). CDR3 sequence (DNA): TGTGCCAGCAGTTACGCGGACAGAGCTAACTATGGCTACACCTTC. It translates to CASSYADRANYGYTF.

The gene calls are TRBV5-1 and TRBJ1-4, with D hard to call. Trimming shortened V by 4 bases and J by 8 bases, and 12 bases separated the two germline ends. Germline assignment: CDR1 SGHRS and CDR2 YFSETQ. CDR3 length: 13 amino acids. CDR3 DNA sequence: TGCGCCAGCAGCCAGCCGGGTACCGAAAAACTGTTTTTT. The encoded protein is CASSQPGTEKLFF.

V is TRBV2 and J is TRBJ1-5; D remains unclear. V dropped 2 bases and J dropped 0 bases, with 5 bases sitting between them. CDR1 is SNHLY, CDR2 FYNNEI, per germline. The CDR3 is 14 residues long. CDR3 in amino acids: CASSEMISNQPQHF. The CDR3 nucleotides read TGTGCCAGCAGTGAAATGATTAGCAATCAGCCCCAGCATTTT.

This clone was detected only once. The J gene is TRBJ1-2, the V gene TRBV18; the match to TRBD1 covers 7 bases. The CDR3 spans 20 residues. The germline gives CDR1 KGHSH, CDR2 LQKENI. Losses at the gene ends were 3 bases for V and 4 bases for J; bases not matched to a gene: 23. The CDR3 bases are TGTGCCAGCTCACCGACAAAGGGGGTTTCCAGGGGGGTTTTCGTCTATGGCTACACCTTC. Amino acids: CASSPTKGVSRGVFVYGYTF. The variable domain in full, completed from reference TRBV18 and TRBJ1-2, reads NAGVMQNPRHLVRRRGQEARLRCSPMKGHSHVYWYRQLPEEGLKFMVYLQKENIIDESGMPKERFSAEFPKEGPSILRIQQVVRGDSAAYFCASSPTKGVSRGVFVYGYTFGSGTRLTVV.

V and J are TRBV5-5 and TRBJ2-5; a weak D match, TRBD1 (5 bases). The CDR3 totals 17 residues. The ends were cut back, 3 bases at V and 0 bases at J, with 18 bases in the middle. Looked up from germline, CDR1 is SGHKS and CDR2 is YYEKEE (reference sequence). CDR3 DNA: TGTGCCAGCAGCTCTCCGGCCCGACAGCCGTACCAAGAGACCCAGTACTTC. Translated: CASSSPARQPYQETQYF.

The rearrangement uses TRBV4-1 and TRBJ1-6; D remains ambiguous. V lost 0 bases and J 11 bases, leaving 11 bases between the germline ends. Germline CDR1 and CDR2: MGHRA and YSYEKL. This CDR3 is 14 amino acids long. CDR3 sequence reads: CASSQELGFPPLHF. The CDR3 coding sequence is TGCGCCAGCAGCCAAGAGTTAGGCTTTCCACCCCTCCACTTT.

The rearrangement joins TRBV27 to TRBJ2-7, with TRBD1 identical over 9 bases. This CDR3 contains 13 residues. Germline CDR1 and CDR2: MNHEY and SMNVEV (reference sequence). The J segment lost 4 bases and the V segment lost 6 bases, leaving 4 bases of the junction unmatched. Written as DNA, the CDR3 is TGTGCCAGCAGCCCAGGACAGGGGTACGAGCAGTACTTC. Amino acid sequence: CASSPGQGYEQYF.

This clone was observed a handful of times. The chain uses TRBV7-9 and TRBJ2-1; D possibly corresponds to TRBD1 (6 bases). Trimming shortened V by 7 bases and J by 9 bases, and 10 bases separated the two germline ends. CDR3 length equals 11 residues. Germline lookup yields CDR1 SEHNR and CDR2 FQNEAQ (reference sequence). The CDR3 sequence: CASTEGGEQFF. DNA for the CDR3: TGTGCCAGCACCGAAGGGGGTGAGCAGTTCTTC.

The genes are TRBV3-1 (or the pseudogene TRBV3-2) and TRBJ2-2, with TRBD1 matching over 7 bases. Germline CDR1 and CDR2: LGHDT and YNNKEL (reference sequence). After removal of 1 base from V and 1 base from J, the junction contained 12 bases not matched to a gene. This CDR3 region has 19 residues. The CDR3 DNA follows: TGTGCCAGCAGCCAAGGGGCAGGGGGTTACGGCGGGAACACCGGGGAGCTGTTTTTT. Amino acid sequence: CASSQGAGGYGGNTGELFF.

This chain links TRBV7-8 with TRBJ2-1, with D hard to call. This CDR3 is built from 16 residues. The germline CDR1 and CDR2 sequences are SGHVS and FQNEAQ. Trimming stripped 5 bases from V and 3 bases from J, with 17 bases between. The DNA for the CDR3 is TGTGCCAGCAGCCCCACGACGGGTCCTAACTACAATGAGCAGTTCTTC. As protein: CASSPTTGPNYNEQFF. Looking up the rest from reference TRBV7-8 and TRBJ2-1 gives the full variable domain: GAGVSQSPRYKVAKRGQDVALRCDPISGHVSLFWYQQALGQGPEFLTYFQNEAQLDKSGLPSDRFFAERPEGSVSTLKIQRTQQEDSAVYLCASSPTTGPNYNEQFFGPGTRLTVL.

CDR3 protein: CASSTRNSYTQYF. For the CDR3, the DNA is TGTGCCAGCAGCACACGTAATAGCTATACGCAGTATTTT. The V call is TRBV6-5, the J call TRBJ2-3; no definite D call. V dropped 6 bases and J dropped 7 bases, with 14 bases sitting between them. The CDR3 runs to 13 residues. CDR1 is MNHEY, CDR2 SVGAGI, per germline.

The V gene is TRBV2, the J gene TRBJ1-1; D call uncertain. CDR1 and CDR2 from the germline V gene are SNHLY and FYNNEI. The V and J ends lost 3 bases and 0 bases respectively, with 8 bases between them. This CDR3 contains 14 residues. In DNA form, the CDR3 reads TGTGCCAGCAGTGACGGGGTAATGAACACTGAAGCTTTCTTT. Translation: CASSDGVMNTEAFF.

This clone was observed once. The genes are TRBV6-1 and TRBJ2-7; TRBD1 aligns across 8 bases. CDR1 is MNHNS, CDR2 SASEGT, per germline. The CDR3 length is 16 residues. V was pared by 4 bases and J by 5 bases, with 13 bases of the junction left unmatched. The DNA for the CDR3 is TGTGCCAGCAGTGCCCTACCGGGACAGGTTACCCACGAGCAGTACTTC. Its protein product is CASSALPGQVTHEQYF.

The rearrangement uses TRBV29-1 and TRBJ2-1; 13 positions agree with TRBD2. Germline CDR1 is SQVTM and CDR2 is ANQGSEA. The CDR3 totals 16 residues. The trim removed 1 base at V and 0 bases at J, leaving 0 bases unmatched. The CDR3: CSVEGTSGSSYNEQFF. CDR3 nucleotide sequence: TGCAGCGTTGAAGGGACTAGCGGGAGCTCCTACAATGAGCAGTTCTTC.

This clone has only one observation. This chain joins TRBV4-1 and TRBJ1-3; no clear D gene. Trimming cost V 1 base and J 3 bases, with 13 bases left between them. The CDR3 extends over 16 amino acids. Germline assignment: CDR1 MGHRA and CDR2 YSYEKL. The CDR3 protein is CASSQARGAGGNTIYF. CDR3 DNA: TGCGCCAGCAGCCAAGCGCGGGGAGCAGGTGGAAACACCATATATTTT.

The chain couples TRBV6-6 to TRBJ2-1; weak D call: TRBD2 (5 bases). This CDR3 spans 14 amino acids. CDR1 and CDR2 from the germline V gene are MNHNY and SVGAGI (reference sequence). Between the trimmed V and J ends, which lost 8 bases and 7 bases, there was a span of 18 bases. The CDR3 coding sequence is TGTGCCAGCCTGAGGAGCGGTGTGGGTAATGAGCAGTTCTTC. Residues: CASLRSGVGNEQFF.

This chain connects TRBV4-2 to TRBJ2-3; 7 nucleotides match TRBD1. The V gene end was trimmed by 2 bases and the J gene end by 2 bases; junction bases not matched to a gene: 7. The germline CDR1 and CDR2 sequences are LGHNA and YNFKEQ. This CDR3 spans 16 amino acids. The CDR3 DNA follows: TGTGCCAGCAGCCAACCGAGGACAGGAAACACAGATACGCAGTATTTT. Amino acid sequence: CASSQPRTGNTDTQYF.